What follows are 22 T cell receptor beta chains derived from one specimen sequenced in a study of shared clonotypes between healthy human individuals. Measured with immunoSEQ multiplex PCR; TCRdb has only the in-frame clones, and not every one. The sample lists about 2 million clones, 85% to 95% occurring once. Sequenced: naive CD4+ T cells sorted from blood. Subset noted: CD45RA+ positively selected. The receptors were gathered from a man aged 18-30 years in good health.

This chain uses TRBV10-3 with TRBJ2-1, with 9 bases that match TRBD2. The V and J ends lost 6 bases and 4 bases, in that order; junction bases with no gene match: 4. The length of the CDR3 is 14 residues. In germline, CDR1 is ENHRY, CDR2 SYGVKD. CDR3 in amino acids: CAIRVAGEYNEQFF. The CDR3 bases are TGTGCCATCAGGGTAGCGGGGGAGTACAATGAGCAGTTCTTC.

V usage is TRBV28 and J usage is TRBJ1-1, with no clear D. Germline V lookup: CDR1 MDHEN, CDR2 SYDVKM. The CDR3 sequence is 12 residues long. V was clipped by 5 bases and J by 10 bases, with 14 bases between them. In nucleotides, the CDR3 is TGTGCCAGCAGTCCTGGACCCCTCGGAGCTTTCTTT. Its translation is CASSPGPLGAFF.

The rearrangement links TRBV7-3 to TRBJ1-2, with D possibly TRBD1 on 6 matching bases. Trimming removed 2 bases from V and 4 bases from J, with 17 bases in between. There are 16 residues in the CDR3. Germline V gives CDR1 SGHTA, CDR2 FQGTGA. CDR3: CASSLEQGRGSYGYTF. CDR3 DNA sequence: TGTGCCAGCAGCTTAGAACAGGGACGAGGTAGCTATGGCTACACCTTC.

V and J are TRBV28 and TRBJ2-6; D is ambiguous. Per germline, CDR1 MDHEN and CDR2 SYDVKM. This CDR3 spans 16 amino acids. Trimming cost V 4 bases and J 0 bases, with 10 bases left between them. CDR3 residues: CASSSPPNSGANVLTF. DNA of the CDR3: TGTGCCAGCAGTTCCCCACCGAACTCTGGGGCCAACGTCCTGACTTTC.

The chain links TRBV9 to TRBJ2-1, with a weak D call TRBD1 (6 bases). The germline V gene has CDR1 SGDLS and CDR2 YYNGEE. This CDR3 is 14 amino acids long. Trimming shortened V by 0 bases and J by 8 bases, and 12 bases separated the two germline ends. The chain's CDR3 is CASSVEQGSYEQFF. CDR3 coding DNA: TGTGCCAGCAGCGTAGAACAGGGCTCCTATGAGCAGTTCTTC. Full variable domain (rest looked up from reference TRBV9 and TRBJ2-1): DSGVTQTPKHLITATGQRVTLRCSPRSGDLSVYWYQQSLDQGLQFLIQYYNGEERAKGNILERFSAQQFPDLHSELNLSSLELGDSALYFCASSVEQGSYEQFFGPGTRLTVL.

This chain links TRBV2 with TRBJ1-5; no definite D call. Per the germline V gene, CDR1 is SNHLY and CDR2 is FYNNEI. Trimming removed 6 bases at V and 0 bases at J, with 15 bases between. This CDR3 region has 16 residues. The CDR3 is CASRLGGGYSNQPQHF. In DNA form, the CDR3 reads TGTGCCAGCAGGCTCGGAGGAGGTTATAGCAATCAGCCCCAGCATTTT. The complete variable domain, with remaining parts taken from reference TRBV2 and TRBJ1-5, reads EPEVTQTPSHQVTQMGQEVILRCVPISNHLYFYWYRQILGQKVEFLVSFYNNEISEKSEIFDDQFSVERPDGSNFTLKIRSTKLEDSAMYFCASRLGGGYSNQPQHFGDGTRLSIL.

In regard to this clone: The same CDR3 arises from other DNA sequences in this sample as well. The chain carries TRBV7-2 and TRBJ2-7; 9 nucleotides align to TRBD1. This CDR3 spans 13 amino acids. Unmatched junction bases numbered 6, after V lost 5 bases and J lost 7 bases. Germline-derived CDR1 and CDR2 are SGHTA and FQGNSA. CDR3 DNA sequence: TGTGCCAGCAGCCAGGGACAGGGTGGGGAGCAGTACTTC. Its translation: CASSQGQGGEQYF.

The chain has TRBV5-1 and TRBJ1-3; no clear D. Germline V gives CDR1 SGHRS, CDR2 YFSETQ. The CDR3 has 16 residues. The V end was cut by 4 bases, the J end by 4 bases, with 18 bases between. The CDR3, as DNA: TGCGCCAGCAGCCTGCCGGGAGGGAATACAGGAAACACCATATATTTT. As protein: CASSLPGGNTGNTIYF.

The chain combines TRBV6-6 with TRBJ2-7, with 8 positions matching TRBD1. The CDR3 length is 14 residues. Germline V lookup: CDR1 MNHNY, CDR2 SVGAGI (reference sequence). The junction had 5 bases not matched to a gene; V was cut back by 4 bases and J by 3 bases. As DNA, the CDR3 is TGTGCCAGCAGTTTCCGACAGGGGAACTACGAGCAGTACTTC. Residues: CASSFRQGNYEQYF.

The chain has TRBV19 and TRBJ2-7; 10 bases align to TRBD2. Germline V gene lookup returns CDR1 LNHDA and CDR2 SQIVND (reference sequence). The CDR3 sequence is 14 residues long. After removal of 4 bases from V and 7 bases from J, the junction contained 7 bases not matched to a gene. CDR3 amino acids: CASSTTSGTLEQYF. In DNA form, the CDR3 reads TGTGCCAGTAGTACTACTAGCGGGACCCTGGAGCAGTACTTC.

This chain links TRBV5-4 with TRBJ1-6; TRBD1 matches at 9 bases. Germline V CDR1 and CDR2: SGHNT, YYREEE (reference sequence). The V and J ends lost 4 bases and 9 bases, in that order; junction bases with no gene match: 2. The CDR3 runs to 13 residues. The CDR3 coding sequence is TGTGCCAGCAGCCTGGACAGGGGTTCACCCCTCCACTTT. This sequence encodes CASSLDRGSPLHF. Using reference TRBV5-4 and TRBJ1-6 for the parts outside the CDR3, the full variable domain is ETGVTQSPTHLIKTRGQQVTLRCSSQSGHNTVSWYQQALGQGPQFIFQYYREEENGRGNFPPRFSGLQFPNYSSELNVNALELDDSALYLCASSLDRGSPLHFGNGTRLTVT.

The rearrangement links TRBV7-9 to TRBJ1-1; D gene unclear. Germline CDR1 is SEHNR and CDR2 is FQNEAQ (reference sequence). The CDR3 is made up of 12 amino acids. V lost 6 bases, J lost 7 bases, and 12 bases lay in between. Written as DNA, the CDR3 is TGTGCCAGCAGTCTCCAAGGCGGTGAAGCTTTCTTT. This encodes CASSLQGGEAFF.

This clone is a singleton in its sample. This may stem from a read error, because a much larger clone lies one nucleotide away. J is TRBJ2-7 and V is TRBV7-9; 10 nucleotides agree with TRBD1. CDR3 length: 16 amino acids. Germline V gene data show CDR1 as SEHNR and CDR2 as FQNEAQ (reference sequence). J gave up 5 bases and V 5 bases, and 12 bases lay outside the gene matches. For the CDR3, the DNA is TGTGCCAGCAGCCTTATAGCCGACAGGGGGCTTCACGAGCAGTACTTC. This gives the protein CASSLIADRGLHEQYF.

In DNA, the CDR3 is TGTGCCAGCTCACCGGCTGGACAGGGCAAAAGTGGCTACACCTTC. It encodes CASSPAGQGKSGYTF. The V call is TRBV18, the J call TRBJ1-2; the match to TRBD1 covers 8 bases. Germline V gene data show CDR1 as KGHSH and CDR2 as LQKENI. CDR3 length equals 15 residues. With V trimmed by 3 bases and J by 7 bases, 10 bases remained unmatched.

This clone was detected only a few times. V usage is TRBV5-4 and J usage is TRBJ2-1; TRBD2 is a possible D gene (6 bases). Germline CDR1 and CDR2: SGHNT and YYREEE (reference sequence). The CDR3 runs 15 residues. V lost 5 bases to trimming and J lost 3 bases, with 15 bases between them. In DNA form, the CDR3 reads TGTGCCAGCAGAGCACACGGGGGAGTCTACAATGAGCAGTTCTTC. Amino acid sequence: CASRAHGGVYNEQFF.

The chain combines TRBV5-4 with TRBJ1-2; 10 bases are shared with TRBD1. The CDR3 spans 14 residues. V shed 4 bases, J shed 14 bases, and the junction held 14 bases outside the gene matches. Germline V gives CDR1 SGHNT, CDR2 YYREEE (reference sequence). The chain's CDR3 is CASSPPTGTGVRTF. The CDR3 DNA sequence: TGTGCCAGCAGCCCCCCCACTGGGACAGGGGTGAGGACCTTC.

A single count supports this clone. CDR3 nucleotides: TGTGCCAGTAACGAGGGCCCCTCCTATAATTCACCCCTCCACTTT. It is translated as CASNEGPSYNSPLHF. The chain recombines TRBV19 with TRBJ1-6; no clear D gene. Germline assignment: CDR1 LNHDA and CDR2 SQIVND (reference sequence). This CDR3 is 15 amino acids long. V was clipped by 7 bases and J by 0 bases, with 10 bases between them.

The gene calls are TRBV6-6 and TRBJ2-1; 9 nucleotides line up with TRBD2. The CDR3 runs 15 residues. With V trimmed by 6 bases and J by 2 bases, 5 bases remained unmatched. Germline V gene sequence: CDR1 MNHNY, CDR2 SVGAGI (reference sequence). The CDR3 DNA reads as TGTGCCAGCAGAATAGCGGGAGCGGCCTACAATGAGCAGTTCTTC. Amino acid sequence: CASRIAGAAYNEQFF.

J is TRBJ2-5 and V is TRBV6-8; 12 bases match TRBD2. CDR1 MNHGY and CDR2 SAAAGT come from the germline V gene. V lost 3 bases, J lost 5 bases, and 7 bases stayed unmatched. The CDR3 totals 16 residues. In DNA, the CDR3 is TGTGCCAGCAGTTATCGACTAGCGGGAGTGAGGGAGACCCAGTACTTC. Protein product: CASSYRLAGVRETQYF.

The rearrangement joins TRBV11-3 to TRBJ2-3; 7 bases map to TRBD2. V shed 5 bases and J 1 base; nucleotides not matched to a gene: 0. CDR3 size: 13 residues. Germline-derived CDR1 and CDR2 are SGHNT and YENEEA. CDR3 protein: CASSGGGTDTQYF. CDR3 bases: TGTGCCAGCAGCGGGGGGGGCACAGATACGCAGTATTTT. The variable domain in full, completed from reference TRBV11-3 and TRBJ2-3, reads EAGVVQSPRYKIIEKKQPVAFWCNPISGHNTLYWYLQNLGQGPELLIRYENEEAVDDSQLPKDRFSAERLKGVDSTLKIQPAELGDSAVYLCASSGGGTDTQYFGPGTRLTVL.

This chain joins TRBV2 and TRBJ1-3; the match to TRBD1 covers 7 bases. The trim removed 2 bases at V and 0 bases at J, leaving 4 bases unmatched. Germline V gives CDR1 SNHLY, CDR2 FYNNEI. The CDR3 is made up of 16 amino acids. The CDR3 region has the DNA TGTGCCAGCAGTGAAAGGGACAGTTACTCTGGAAACACCATATATTTT. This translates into CASSERDSYSGNTIYF. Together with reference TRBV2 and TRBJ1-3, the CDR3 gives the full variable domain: EPEVTQTPSHQVTQMGQEVILRCVPISNHLYFYWYRQILGQKVEFLVSFYNNEISEKSEIFDDQFSVERPDGSNFTLKIRSTKLEDSAMYFCASSERDSYSGNTIYFGEGSWLTVV.

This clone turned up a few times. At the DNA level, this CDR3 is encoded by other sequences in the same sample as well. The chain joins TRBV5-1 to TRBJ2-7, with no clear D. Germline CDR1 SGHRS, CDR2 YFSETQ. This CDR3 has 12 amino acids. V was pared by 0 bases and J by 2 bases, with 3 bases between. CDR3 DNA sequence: TGCGCCAGCAGCTTGGATGCCTACGAGCAGTACTTC. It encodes CASSLDAYEQYF.